Following are 20 T cell receptor beta chains from one sample sequenced in a study of OX40 agonist ivuxolimab in advanced cancers. Using immunoSEQ multiplex PCR, the repertoire was profiled, and TCRdb retains in-frame clones only, with some absent. The data contain tens of thousands of clones, roughly 89% of them seen just once; the ten biggest clones take up around 0.34%. The sample here was CD4+ or CD8+ T cells sorted from blood, taken in a trial of the OX40 agonist ivuxolimab. These receptors were taken from an adult with an advanced solid tumor such as melanoma, head and neck, liver or kidney cancer.

The chain recombines TRBV30 with TRBJ2-1, with no clear D. In germline, CDR1 is GTSNPN, CDR2 SVGIG (reference sequence). This CDR3 has 12 residues. V lost 1 base and J lost 5, with 6 bases in between. This CDR3 is CAWSGRDNEQFF. The CDR3 DNA follows: TGTGCCTGGAGTGGTAGAGACAATGAGCAGTTCTTC.

The chain couples TRBV7-3 to TRBJ2-2, with TRBD2 identical over 13 bases. The CDR3 is 16 residues long. V lost 5 bases to trimming and J lost 6 bases; unmatched junction nucleotides: 6. CDR1 and CDR2 from the germline V gene are SGHTA and FQGTGA. As DNA, the CDR3 is TGTGCCAGCAGCCTTGGACTAGCGGGAGTGTCCGGGGAGCTGTTTTTT. Its protein is CASSLGLAGVSGELFF.

The V and J genes are TRBV5-4 and TRBJ1-1; 7 bases align to TRBD1. This CDR3 comprises 14 residues. CDR1 and CDR2 from the germline V gene are SGHNT and YYREEE (reference sequence). J was trimmed by 5 bases and V by 0 bases; bases with no gene match: 4. CDR3 in amino acids: CASSLDRGVTEAFF. CDR3 DNA sequence: TGTGCCAGCAGCTTGGACAGGGGTGTAACTGAAGCTTTCTTT.

The chain employs TRBV7-9 and TRBJ1-5; maybe TRBD1 (5 bases). CDR1 SEHNR and CDR2 FQNEAQ come from the germline V gene (reference sequence). V gave up 0 bases and J gave up 7 bases, with 7 bases separating them. The CDR3 is made up of 13 amino acids. The CDR3 bases are TGTGCCAGCAGCTTAGCTGGGGACCAGCCCCAGCATTTT. Protein product: CASSLAGDQPQHF.

This clone was detected only a few times. The chain combines TRBV6-4 with TRBJ2-3; D is unresolved. The V gene's germline CDR1 is MRHNA and CDR2 SNTAGT. V lost 4 bases and J 4 bases, leaving 15 bases between the germline ends. The CDR3 runs 15 residues. This chain's CDR3 is CASSVPFVHPDTQYF. The CDR3 nucleotides read TGTGCCAGCAGTGTCCCCTTTGTGCACCCAGATACGCAGTATTTT.

This chain connects TRBV5-1 to TRBJ2-1, with TRBD1 identical over 7 bases. The CDR3 runs to 13 residues. After removal of 4 bases from V and 6 bases from J, the junction contained 4 bases not matched to a gene. Germline CDR1 reads SGHRS; CDR2 reads YFSETQ. This CDR3 reads CASSPTGPNEQFF. In nucleotides, the CDR3 is TGCGCCAGCAGCCCGACAGGGCCCAATGAGCAGTTCTTC.

The genes are TRBV30 and TRBJ1-2; 8 bases agree with TRBD1. Trimming cost V 4 bases and J 7 bases; bases outside gene matches: 5. The CDR3 has 12 residues. The germline CDR1 and CDR2 sequences are GTSNPN and SVGIG (reference sequence). The CDR3 reads CAWKDREFGYTF. CDR3 coding DNA: TGTGCCTGGAAGGACAGGGAGTTTGGCTACACCTTC.

This clone was seen a single time. This chain links TRBV2 with TRBJ2-1; D gene unclear. This CDR3 contains 11 residues. Germline values: CDR1 SNHLY, CDR2 FYNNEI. V shed 2 bases and J shed 4 bases, with 0 bases lying between them. The chain's CDR3 is CASSEYNEQFF. The CDR3 DNA sequence: TGTGCCAGCAGTGAATACAATGAGCAGTTCTTC.

The chain uses TRBV7-2 and TRBJ2-2; unclear D gene. V dropped 1 base and J dropped 3 bases, with 3 bases sitting between them. The CDR3 contains 13 residues. CDR1 is SGHTA and CDR2 is FQGNSA in the germline V gene. CDR3 in DNA: TGTGCCAGCAGCTTAGACTACACCGGGGAGCTGTTTTTT. Its translation is CASSLDYTGELFF.

This chain links TRBV28 with TRBJ1-5, with TRBD1 as a possible D gene (5 bases). The V and J ends lost 5 bases and 6 bases respectively, with 17 bases between them. CDR1 is MDHEN, CDR2 SYDVKM, per germline. The CDR3 runs 15 residues. CDR3 sequence (DNA): TGTGCCAGCAGTGGTCCGGCAGGGAAAAGTCAGCCCCAGCATTTT. It is translated as CASSGPAGKSQPQHF.

The chain is built from TRBV4-2 and TRBJ2-1; a weak D match, TRBD1 (5 bases). The CDR3 has 14 amino acids. Germline-derived CDR1 and CDR2 are LGHNA and YNFKEQ. Trimming took off 4 bases at V and 2 bases at J, with 9 bases between the two ends. CDR3 sequence: CASSRDRTYNEQFF. CDR3 DNA sequence: TGTGCCAGCAGCCGAGACAGAACCTACAATGAGCAGTTCTTC.

The chain recombines TRBV11-3 with TRBJ2-7; D may be TRBD1 (6 bases). Germline CDR1 is SGHNT and CDR2 is YENEEA. The CDR3 runs 13 residues. Trimming cost V 5 bases and J 2 bases, with 10 bases left between them. The CDR3 nucleotides are TGTGCCAGCAGCAGAGGGGGTGCCTACGAGCAGTACTTC. This translates into CASSRGGAYEQYF. Supplemented by reference TRBV11-3 and TRBJ2-7, the full variable domain reads EAGVVQSPRYKIIEKKQPVAFWCNPISGHNTLYWYLQNLGQGPELLIRYENEEAVDDSQLPKDRFSAERLKGVDSTLKIQPAELGDSAVYLCASSRGGAYEQYFGPGTRLTVT.

V is TRBV5-1 and J is TRBJ2-1, with TRBD2 matching 11 bases. V shed 5 bases and J 2 bases; nucleotides not matched to a gene: 6. The V gene's germline CDR1 is SGHRS and CDR2 YFSETQ. CDR3 length: 16 amino acids. The CDR3 DNA reads TGCGCCAGCAGGGACACTAGCGGGAGCCCCTACAATGAGCAGTTCTTC. Translated, it gives CASRDTSGSPYNEQFF.

Written as DNA, the CDR3 is TGTGCCAGCAAACCTTACGCGGGGACAGGGGGATTGAGGTATAGTGGCTACACCTTC. Its protein product is CASKPYAGTGGLRYSGYTF. The chain uses TRBV28 and TRBJ1-2; 11 bases line up with TRBD1. CDR3 length equals 19 residues. With 7 bases clipped from V and 7 bases from J, the junction kept 23 bases outside the gene matches. Germline CDR1 reads MDHEN; CDR2 reads SYDVKM.

The chain has TRBV7-9 and TRBJ2-5; 10 bases are a match to TRBD2. Per the germline V gene, CDR1 is SEHNR and CDR2 is FQNEAQ (reference sequence). V trimming: 4 bases; J trimming: 5 bases; junction bases outside the gene matches: 10. The CDR3 has 16 amino acids. CDR3 nucleotides: TGTGCCAGCAGCTCGCGATCCGGGACTAGCGAGGAGACCCAGTACTTC. Protein product: CASSSRSGTSEETQYF.

This clone occurred once. J is TRBJ2-7 and V is TRBV5-1; 7 bases fit TRBD1. The ends lost 5 bases at V and 5 bases at J; junction bases unmatched: 7. Germline assignment: CDR1 SGHRS and CDR2 YFSETQ. The CDR3 is made up of 13 amino acids. The CDR3 loop is CASSLQGNHEQYF. CDR3 sequence (DNA): TGCGCCAGCAGTTTACAGGGGAACCACGAGCAGTACTTC.

This chain connects TRBV6-4 to TRBJ2-6; D possibly corresponds to TRBD1 (6 bases). Trimming removed 5 bases from V and 2 bases from J, with 10 bases in between. There are 15 residues in the CDR3. Germline-derived CDR1 and CDR2 are MRHNA and SNTAGT. CDR3 coding DNA: TGTGCCAGCAGTAAGACAGGAGCTGGGGCCAACGTCCTGACTTTC. Protein product: CASSKTGAGANVLTF.

The V gene is TRBV7-2, the J gene TRBJ2-2; TRBD1 might be the D (6 bases). CDR1 is SGHTA, CDR2 FQGNSA, per germline. The CDR3 has 15 residues. V lost 5 bases to trimming and J lost 4 bases, with 14 bases between them. The CDR3 is CASSLTGQRTGELFF. DNA of the CDR3: TGTGCCAGCAGCCTTACAGGACAGCGCACCGGGGAGCTGTTTTTT.

CDR3 coding DNA: TGTGCCAGCAGGACTAGCGGGAGCTACGAGCAGTACTTC. Protein product: CASRTSGSYEQYF. The V gene is TRBV6-1, the J gene TRBJ2-7, with 12 bases lining up with TRBD2. The CDR3 length is 13 residues. Germline values: CDR1 MNHNS, CDR2 SASEGT. V lost 6 bases to trimming and J lost 3 bases; unmatched junction nucleotides: 0.

The V gene is TRBV28, the J gene TRBJ1-5, with 7 bases matching TRBD1. The V segment lost 3 bases and the J segment 4 bases; nucleotides outside the gene matches: 6. CDR3 length: 15 residues. CDR1 and CDR2 (germline): MDHEN, SYDVKM. The CDR3 sequence: CASSFPGTANQPQHF. CDR3 nucleotide sequence: TGTGCCAGCAGTTTCCCAGGGACAGCTAATCAGCCCCAGCATTTT.